Each of the 30 T cell receptor beta chains below was sequenced from the same sample in a study of prognosis after radiotherapy for stage I lung cancer. The genomic DNA TCR beta CDR3 region underwent two rounds of multiplex PCR. First-round PCR used primers specific to each TRBV and TRBJ gene. TCRdb reanalysed the multiplex PCR reads using MiXCR and keeps one entry per CDR3 protein. The sample records about 14,000 distinct CDR3 sequences, 45% to 55% being singletons. The sample was PBMCs, taken before or after stereotactic body radiation therapy (not recorded which). These receptors were collected from a donor of 50 years or more with non-small cell lung cancer.

In regard to this clonotype: A far larger clone is one nucleotide away, so this likely arose from a read error. The chain carries TRBV27 and TRBJ2-7; the match to TRBD2 covers 7 bases. CDR1 is MNHEY, CDR2 SMNVEV, per germline (reference sequence). This CDR3 spans 15 amino acids. V was clipped by 5 bases and J by 1 base; unmatched bases: 8. The CDR3 here is CASSIRRERSYEQYF. The CDR3 bases are TGTGCCAGCAGTATACGGCGGGAGCGATCCTACGAGCAGTACTTC.

V usage is TRBV5-1 and J usage is TRBJ1-2; D is possibly TRBD1 (6 bases). V was cut by 0 bases and J by 9 bases, with 15 bases left in between. CDR1 and CDR2 (germline): SGHRS, YFSETQ. This CDR3 contains 14 residues. CDR3 sequence reads: CASSLEATGDCYTF. As DNA, the CDR3 is TGCGCCAGCAGCTTGGAGGCGACAGGTGATTGCTACACCTTC.

The rearrangement uses TRBV30 and TRBJ2-3; TRBD2 aligns across 7 bases. Germline values: CDR1 GTSNPN, CDR2 SVGIG (reference sequence). Trimming took 5 bases from V and 3 from J; bases not matched to a gene: 5. This CDR3 has 13 amino acids. CDR3 sequence reads: CAWVTGGTDTQYF. The CDR3 nucleotides are TGTGCCTGGGTAACGGGAGGTACAGATACGCAGTATTTT.

This clonotype is deemed medium-sized (0.01 to 0.1%). CDR3 nucleotide sequence: TGTGCCAGCAGTGTCGGTAATGAGCAGTTCTTC. Translating it yields CASSVGNEQFF. The chain joins TRBV6-1 to TRBJ2-1; no firm D call. The germline V gene encodes CDR1 MNHNS and CDR2 SASEGT. CDR3 length: 11 amino acids. V lost 4 bases and J 7 bases, leaving 5 bases between the germline ends.

V usage is TRBV10-3 and J usage is TRBJ2-1; a weak D match, TRBD2 (6 bases). From germline, CDR1 is ENHRY and CDR2 SYGVKD. The CDR3 spans 16 residues. The V end lost 5 bases, the J end lost 7 bases, and 21 bases lay between the germline ends. The CDR3, as DNA: TGTGCCATCAGTTGGAGGACTATCTGGAGGACGAATGAGCAGTTCTTC. Translation gives CAISWRTIWRTNEQFF.

This clonotype was seen just once. A far larger clone is just one base off, so this is likely a read error. The V call is TRBV12-3 or TRBV12-4, the J call TRBJ1-1, with D possibly being TRBD1 (5 bases). CDR3 length: 15 amino acids. CDR3 nucleotides: TGTGCCAGCAGCTTAGATGGGGGGAGGAACAATGAAGCTTTCTTT. Translated: CASSLDGGRNNEAFF.

This clonotype was recorded many times. V is TRBV5-6 and J is TRBJ2-1; D ambiguous. Germline V lookup: CDR1 SGHDT, CDR2 YYEEEE. The CDR3 runs 13 residues. V lost 1 base, J lost 8 bases, and 10 bases lay in between. As DNA, the CDR3 is TGTGCCAGCAGCTTGTCGCCCAAGTATGAGCAGTTCTTC. The encoded protein is CASSLSPKYEQFF.

The chain combines TRBV7-2 with TRBJ2-3; the match to TRBD2 covers 7 bases. This CDR3 has 15 residues. The germline gives CDR1 SGHTA, CDR2 FQGNSA. V lost 1 base to trimming and J lost 6 bases; unmatched junction nucleotides: 7. The CDR3, as DNA: TGTGCCAGCAGCTTAGTGGTTATCGGGGGGGATACGCAGTATTTT. Translated: CASSLVVIGGDTQYF.

In the case of this clonotype: A much bigger clone sits one base away, suggesting this may be a read error. The V gene is TRBV3-1, the J gene TRBJ1-1, with D unresolved. Germline V gene lookup returns CDR1 LGHDT and CDR2 YNNKEL (reference sequence). The CDR3 spans 13 residues. Here the CDR3 DNA reads TGTGCCAGCAGCCAACATCGGTTGTCTGAAGCTTCCTTT. Translating gives CASSQHRLSEASF.

V is TRBV6-5 and J is TRBJ1-2; maybe TRBD1 (6 bases). Trimming left V 4 bases short and J 7 bases short, with 19 bases between. The CDR3 spans 15 residues. Germline V gives CDR1 MNHEY, CDR2 SVGAGI. The CDR3 region is CASSSTTGFGGGYTF. For the CDR3, the DNA is TGTGCCAGCAGTTCAACGACAGGCTTCGGGGGTGGCTACACCTTC.

The CDR3 sequence: CSARIVRDWINEQFF. The CDR3 nucleotides read TGCAGTGCTAGAATCGTGCGGGATTGGATCAATGAGCAGTTCTTC. The genes are TRBV20-1 and TRBJ2-1; D is perhaps TRBD2 (6 bases). Germline V gene lookup returns CDR1 DFQATT and CDR2 SNEGSKA (reference sequence). The CDR3 sequence is 15 residues long. The ends were cut back, 2 bases at V and 6 bases at J, with 17 bases in the middle.

With respect to this clonotype: Germline and junction disagree at one end, which may indicate a read error. The J gene is TRBJ2-6, the V gene TRBV6-2 or TRBV6-3; possibly TRBD1 for D (5 bases). The CDR3 extends over 20 amino acids. Germline CDR1 and CDR2: MNHEY and SVGEGT. CDR3: CASSYRWGSTVDSVANVLTF. The CDR3 region has the DNA TGTGCCAGCAGTTACCGGTGGGGCTCCACCGTAGACTCTGTGGCCAACGTCCTGACTTTC.

This clonotype has ten or more counts. The rearrangement links TRBV6-4 to TRBJ2-5; TRBD2 aligns across 8 bases. Germline V lookup: CDR1 MRHNA, CDR2 SNTAGT. The length of the CDR3 is 19 residues. V dropped 6 bases and J dropped 6; count of bases not matched to a gene: 24. The CDR3 DNA reads TGTGCCAGCAGGGCCCTTTGGGCGGGAGGAACCCTCGCGGGGAAGACCCAGTACTTC. It translates to CASRALWAGGTLAGKTQYF.

V and J are TRBV20-1 and TRBJ2-3, with 9 bases lining up with TRBD2. Germline trimming cut 3 bases from V and 5 bases from J; bases unmatched to any gene: 9. The CDR3 is made up of 15 amino acids. The germline CDR1 and CDR2 sequences are DFQATT and SNEGSKA (reference sequence). Here the CDR3 reads CSASLLAGNRDTQYF. CDR3 nucleotide sequence: TGCAGTGCTAGTCTTCTAGCGGGAAATAGAGATACGCAGTATTTT.

As to this clonotype: The conserved phenylalanine or tryptophan is not found at the CDR3 terminus, so this likely reflects a read error. The gene calls are TRBV7-9 and TRBJ2-6; D is possibly TRBD1 (5 bases). The CDR3 has 17 amino acids. Between the trimmed V and J ends, which lost 2 bases and 0 bases, there was a span of 11 bases. Germline V gives CDR1 SEHNR, CDR2 FQNEAQ (reference sequence). The CDR3 protein is CASSLWGSSSGANVLTS. CDR3 in DNA: TGTGCCAGCAGCTTATGGGGCTCCAGCTCTGGGGCCAACGTCCTGACTTCC.

This clonotype showed up many times. V is TRBV7-2 and J is TRBJ2-1; D possibly corresponds to TRBD2 (6 bases). The germline CDR1 and CDR2 sequences are SGHTA and FQGNSA. With 5 bases removed from V and 0 bases from J, the gap between germline ends came to 11 bases. The CDR3 is made up of 15 amino acids. The chain's CDR3 is CASSRAGPSYNEQFF. CDR3 DNA: TGTGCCAGCAGCCGGGCGGGGCCCTCCTACAATGAGCAGTTCTTC.

Regarding this clonotype: A far larger clone differs by one base, so this is likely a read error. The rearrangement links TRBV6-6 to TRBJ1-2; TRBD1 aligns across 12 bases. V shed 0 bases, J shed 6 bases, and the junction held 8 bases outside the gene matches. CDR3 length: 17 residues. Germline V gene data show CDR1 as MNHNY and CDR2 as SVGAGI (reference sequence). In DNA, the CDR3 is TGTGCCAGCAGTTACTCATTGTCGGGACAGGGGGCCGATGGCTACACCTTC. Translated: CASSYSLSGQGADGYTF.

The table lists this clonotype with many counts. It is likely a read error: a sequence one base away is far more abundant. The chain links TRBV7-9 to TRBJ2-7; TRBD2 agrees at 8 bases. The germline V gene encodes CDR1 SEHNR and CDR2 FQNEAQ (reference sequence). The CDR3 runs 12 residues. The junction had 4 bases not matched to a gene; V was cut back by 5 bases and J by 7 bases. CDR3 region: CASSITGGEQYF. The CDR3 coding sequence is TGTGCCAGCAGCATAACGGGGGGGGAGCAGTACTTC.

This chain joins TRBV7-3 and TRBJ2-7; 8 bases align to TRBD2. The assigned J gene may be wrong: the sequence end matches TRBJ2-5 better. The CDR3 is made up of 17 amino acids. Germline loops: CDR1 SGHTA, CDR2 FQGTGA. The CDR3 nucleotides read TGTGCCAGCAGCTTGGGGCGGGGGGCGGGCGAGCAAGAGACCCAGTACTTC. It translates to CASSLGRGAGEQETQYF.

The chain links TRBV6-2 or TRBV6-3 to TRBJ2-1; D gene unclear. Looked up from germline, CDR1 is MNHEY and CDR2 is SVGEGT. The CDR3 covers 13 residues. The CDR3: CVIAMTTGNEQFF. The DNA of the CDR3 is TGTGTCATCGCCATGACGACTGGGAATGAGCAGTTCTTC.

This clonotype was recorded once. The V gene is TRBV7-9, the J gene TRBJ1-2; D gene ambiguous. The ends were cut back, 1 base at V and 6 bases at J, with 9 bases in the middle. CDR3 length: 13 amino acids. Germline V gives CDR1 SEHNR, CDR2 FQNEAQ (reference sequence). The CDR3 is CASSLVGGDGYTF. The CDR3 DNA reads as TGTGCCAGCAGCTTAGTAGGTGGGGATGGCTACACCTTC.

As for this clonotype: This is likely an artifact of a read error, given a far larger clone one base away. The V call is TRBV6-5, the J call TRBJ1-2; the D gene is possibly TRBD1 (5 bases). CDR3 length: 15 residues. Germline assignment: CDR1 MNHEY and CDR2 SVGAGI. CDR3 bases: TGTGCCATCAGTGAGGGGTTGTGGGGCAACTATGGCTACACCTTC. Translation gives CAISEGLWGNYGYTF.

The rearrangement uses TRBV19 and TRBJ2-1; possibly TRBD2 for D (5 bases). This CDR3 has 14 amino acids. The ends were cut back, 3 bases at V and 8 bases at J, with 14 bases in the middle. Germline CDR1 reads LNHDA; CDR2 reads SQIVND (reference sequence). CDR3 amino acids: CASSIYTSSDEQFF. The CDR3 DNA reads as TGTGCCAGTAGTATCTATACTAGTTCTGATGAGCAGTTCTTC.

The rearrangement uses TRBV6-1 and TRBJ2-7; D ambiguous. V was trimmed by 6 bases and J by 1 base, leaving 10 bases between them. The CDR3 loop spans 13 amino acids. From germline, CDR1 is MNHNS and CDR2 SASEGT. CDR3 protein: CASRTVRSYEQYF. The CDR3 nucleotides are TGTGCCAGCAGGACGGTTAGATCCTACGAGCAGTACTTC.

This clonotype was seen repeatedly, ten times or more. This chain uses TRBV5-1 with TRBJ2-7, with 7 bases matching TRBD1. Looked up from germline, CDR1 is SGHRS and CDR2 is YFSETQ. The CDR3 is made up of 14 amino acids. Losses at the gene ends were 3 bases for V and 4 bases for J; bases not matched to a gene: 7. In DNA, the CDR3 is TGCGCCAGCAGCTCCGGGACAGTCAAATACGAGCAGTACTTC. Translating it yields CASSSGTVKYEQYF.

On this clonotype: A far more abundant clone sits one base away, making this likely a read error. This chain connects TRBV6-4 to TRBJ2-1, with D tentatively TRBD1 or TRBD2 (7 bases each). The CDR3 extends over 13 amino acids. From germline, CDR1 is MRHNA and CDR2 SNTAGT. The CDR3 protein is CASSYSGGDEHFF. For the CDR3, the DNA is TGTGCCAGCAGTTACTCAGGGGGGGATGAGCATTTCTTC.

This sequence joins TRBV7-2 and TRBJ2-7, with D perhaps TRBD1 or TRBD2 (6 bases each). Germline V gene sequence: CDR1 SGHTA, CDR2 FQGNSA. This CDR3 has 15 residues. Trimming shortened V by 4 bases and J by 5 bases, and 18 bases separated the two germline ends. CDR3 sequence: CASSSPGGVTNEQYF. The CDR3, as DNA: TGTGCCAGCAGCTCCCCCGGGGGCGTTACGAACGAGCAGTACTTC. Drawing the rest from reference TRBV7-2 and TRBJ2-7, the complete variable domain is GAGVSQSPSNKVTEKGKDVELRCDPISGHTALYWYRQSLGQGLEFLIYFQGNSAPDKSGLPSDRFSAERTGGSVSTLTIQRTQQEDSAVYLCASSSPGGVTNEQYFGPGTRLTVT.

The rearrangement joins TRBV12-3 or TRBV12-4 to TRBJ2-2, with D perhaps TRBD1 or TRBD2 (5 bases each). V lost 5 bases and J 6 bases, leaving 13 bases between the germline ends. This CDR3 contains 14 residues. CDR3 nucleotides: TGTGCCAGCAGTCTTGGACTGGGGCCCGGGGAGCTGTTTTTT. Its translation: CASSLGLGPGELFF.

Written as DNA, the CDR3 is TGTGCCAGCAGCCCACCTGACAGGGCCTCTGAAGCTTTCTTT. It translates to CASSPPDRASEAFF. V is TRBV11-3 and J is TRBJ1-1; 7 bases fit TRBD1. CDR3 length: 14 residues. Per the germline V gene, CDR1 is SGHNT and CDR2 is YENEEA. V was pared by 5 bases and J by 6 bases, with 9 bases of the junction left unmatched.

The rearrangement links TRBV5-1 to TRBJ2-2; tentatively, D is TRBD1 (5 bases). Trimming left V 3 bases short and J 7 bases short, with 16 bases between. The germline V gene encodes CDR1 SGHRS and CDR2 YFSETQ. This CDR3 comprises 15 residues. The chain's CDR3 is CASSSTQGSVGELFF. The CDR3 DNA is TGCGCCAGCAGCTCCACGCAGGGTTCGGTCGGGGAGCTGTTTTTT.